The rows below give T cell receptor beta chains drawn from one sample of a study of blood T cell repertoires in COVID-19. Profiling relied on immunoSEQ multiplex PCR, and the TCRdb table lists in-frame clones only, not all of them. The table includes about 170,000 clones, around 86% detected once. Sequenced input: peripheral blood. The receptor source for this set is a man aged 55 to 69 with COVID-19, enrolled during active disease. Both conserved end residues are part of each CDR3. The D gene is left open where the match is weak. The size of a clone is reported for some rows only, either as once, few or many, or as a class for expanded clones.

abundance,d_gene,j_gene,v_gene,len,CDR3aa,CDR3nt
NA,TRBD1,TRBJ2-5,TRBV6-6,13,CAGRQGLGETQYF,TGTGCCGGCCGACAGGGTCTTGGAGAGACCCAGTACTTC
NA,NA,TRBJ2-1,TRBV2,13,CASLEGFYNEQFF,TGTGCCAGCCTAGAGGGTTTTTACAATGAGCAGTTCTTC
NA,NA,TRBJ1-1,TRBV25-1,14,CASRWGVLGTEAFF,TGTGCCAGCAGATGGGGGGTACTGGGCACTGAAGCTTTCTTT
NA,NA,TRBJ1-5,TRBV6-5,16,CASSLGRADSNQPQHF,TGTGCCAGCAGTTTGGGGAGGGCGGATAGCAATCAGCCCCAGCATTTT
NA,NA,TRBJ2-5,TRBV14,13,CASSQVLRETQYF,TGTGCCAGCAGCCAAGTCCTCCGGGAGACCCAGTACTTC
NA,NA,TRBJ1-6,TRBV18,14,CASSPGGPDSPLHF,TGTGCCAGCTCACCCGGTGGTCCCGATTCACCCCTCCACTTT
NA,NA,TRBJ2-3,TRBV4-3,19,CASSHLPPGTEWGVDTQYF,TGCGCCAGCAGCCATCTTCCCCCCGGGACTGAGTGGGGAGTAGATACGCAGTATTTT
NA,NA,TRBJ1-6,TRBV5-8,15,CASSLPGIQNSPLHF,TGTGCCAGCAGCTTGCCGGGGATTCAGAATTCACCCCTCCACTTT
once,TRBD1,TRBJ2-6,TRBV27,16,CASSSTGGGGANVLTF,TGTGCCAGCAGTTCGACAGGGGGCGGTGGGGCCAACGTCCTGACTTTC
NA,NA,TRBJ2-3,TRBV14,13,CASSRQTGDTQYF,TGTGCCAGCAGCCGCCAGACTGGAGATACGCAGTATTTT
NA,NA,TRBJ1-1,TRBV28,13,CASSLAGVGAIGF,TGTGCCAGCAGTTTAGCTGGGGTAGGGGCGATAGGGTTT
NA,TRBD2,TRBJ2-1,TRBV7-2,16,CASSRLAGGSYNEQFF,TGTGCCAGCAGCAGACTAGCGGGGGGGTCCTACAATGAGCAGTTCTTC
NA,NA,TRBJ2-7,TRBV27,13,CASSFERWQKQYF,TGTGCCAGCAGTTTCGAAAGATGGCAGAAGCAGTACTTC
NA,NA,TRBJ2-3,TRBV14,18,CASSQGLVAVSSTDTQYF,TGTGCCAGCAGCCAAGGTCTTGTGGCGGTCTCTAGCACAGATACGCAGTATTTT
NA,NA,TRBJ2-5,TRBV4-3,14,CASSQDPGQETQYF,TGCGCCAGCAGCCAAGACCCGGGACAAGAGACCCAGTACTTC
NA,TRBD2,TRBJ2-1,TRBV30,15,CAWSDVAGAGDEQFF,TGTGCCTGGAGTGATGTAGCGGGAGCGGGGGATGAGCAGTTCTTC
NA,TRBD2,TRBJ2-7,TRBV6-6,14,CASSLAGLLYEQYF,TGTGCCAGCAGTCTAGCGGGACTTCTCTACGAGCAGTACTTC
once,NA,TRBJ1-1,TRBV6-5,13,CASPGGQNTEAFF,TGTGCCAGCCCGGGGGGCCAGAACACTGAAGCTTTCTTT
NA,NA,TRBJ2-2,TRBV11-3,15,CASRGGTPNTGELFF,TGTGCCAGCAGGGGCGGGACCCCGAACACCGGGGAGCTGTTTTTT
NA,NA,TRBJ1-4,TRBV7-2,19,CASSPYGALLAGKYEKLFF,TGTGCCAGCAGCCCCTACGGCGCGTTACTCGCGGGAAAGTATGAAAAACTGTTTTTT
once,TRBD2,TRBJ2-1,TRBV5-1,18,CASSLALAGDLIYNEQFF,TGCGCCAGCAGCTTGGCCCTAGCGGGAGACTTAATATACAATGAGCAGTTCTTC
NA,NA,TRBJ2-2,TRBV7-2,14,CASSTNANTGELFF,TGTGCCAGCAGCACAAACGCGAACACCGGGGAGCTGTTTTTT
NA,NA,TRBJ1-3,TRBV6-5,15,CASSYSPGSGNTIYF,TGTGCCAGCAGTTACTCTCCGGGGTCTGGAAACACCATATATTTT
NA,NA,TRBJ1-1,TRBV20-1,11,CSATIDREAFF,TGCAGTGCTACCATTGACAGGGAAGCTTTCTTT
NA,NA,TRBJ1-3,TRBV27,15,CASSLREGGGNTIYF,TGTGCCAGCAGTTTAAGGGAGGGAGGTGGAAACACCATATATTTT
NA,TRBD2,TRBJ2-5,TRBV28,14,CASSLAGVQETQYF,TGTGCCAGCAGTTTGGCGGGGGTGCAAGAGACCCAGTACTTC
NA,NA,TRBJ1-1,TRBV6-5,14,CASSYRGRDTEAFF,TGTGCCAGCAGTTACCGGGGAAGAGACACTGAAGCTTTCTTT
NA,NA,TRBJ1-1,TRBV30,13,CAWTIPPGTEAFF,TGTGCCTGGACCATACCTCCGGGGACTGAAGCTTTCTTT
NA,TRBD1,TRBJ1-3,TRBV13,14,CASSFPQGVDTIYF,TGTGCCAGCAGTTTTCCACAGGGGGTGGACACCATATATTTT
NA,TRBD2,TRBJ2-1,TRBV9,16,CASSVSLSGTRNEQFF,TGTGCCAGCAGCGTAAGCCTAAGCGGGACCCGGAATGAGCAGTTCTTC
NA,NA,TRBJ2-1,TRBV6-2/TRBV6-3,18,CASSYSRGGRPTYNEQFF,TGTGCCAGCAGTTACTCGAGGGGGGGGCGCCCTACCTACAATGAGCAGTTCTTC
NA,NA,TRBJ1-1,TRBV7-2,13,CASRFRAGPEAFF,TGTGCCAGCAGATTCCGCGCAGGGCCTGAAGCTTTCTTT
NA,TRBD2,TRBJ2-3,TRBV19,16,CASSIGSAGGADTQYF,TGTGCCAGTAGTATAGGTAGCGCGGGAGGAGCAGATACGCAGTATTTT
NA,NA,TRBJ1-1,TRBV14,13,CASSQAAGPRAFF,TGTGCCAGCAGCCAAGCGGCAGGGCCTAGAGCTTTCTTT
once,NA,TRBJ1-3,TRBV19,14,CASRVTSSGNTIYF,TGTGCCAGTAGGGTCACTAGCTCTGGAAACACCATATATTTT
NA,NA,TRBJ2-7,TRBV5-1,15,CASSPGAGGPYEQYF,TGCGCCAGCAGCCCCGGGGCAGGGGGGCCCTACGAGCAGTACTTC
NA,TRBD1,TRBJ1-2,TRBV9,15,CASSLGGQGALGYTF,TGTGCCAGCAGCCTAGGGGGACAGGGTGCTCTTGGCTACACCTTC
NA,NA,TRBJ1-4,TRBV3-1/TRBV3-2,15,CASSQTTGLNEKLFF,TGTGCCAGCAGCCAAACGACAGGACTTAATGAAAAACTGTTTTTT
many,TRBD2,TRBJ2-2,TRBV4-2,16,CASSQPGLAGSGELFF,TGTGCCAGCAGCCAGCCGGGACTAGCGGGCTCCGGGGAGCTGTTTTTT
once,NA,TRBJ1-1,TRBV11-3,14,CASSVGLSETEAFF,TGTGCCAGCAGCGTGGGACTTAGTGAGACTGAAGCTTTCTTT